The 3 T cell receptor beta chains below come from one sample, sequenced in a study of blood T cell repertoires in COVID-19 (dated by TCRdb to 2020 to 2021). Library preparation used the immunoSEQ multiplex PCR assay. TCRdb carries this immuneACCESS record with in-frame sequences only. Its versions omit some clonotypes, under half of them owing to an unresolved V gene in the studies checked, with the rest unexplained. The sample contains 50,000 or so clones, roughly nine tenths of them found a single time. The ten top clones hold roughly 15% of the sample. The sequenced sample was peripheral blood. All receptors come from a human donor with active COVID-19. The donor label of this sample is uncertain.

The rearrangement joins TRBV5-4 to TRBJ2-2; 8 bases agree with TRBD1. CDR3 length: 15 residues. Germline assignment: CDR1 SGHNT and CDR2 YYREEE (reference sequence). Trimming removed 4 bases from V and 4 bases from J; junction bases left unmatched: 6. CDR3 nucleotides: TGTGCCAGCAGCCCAGGGGGCATAGGCACCGGGGAGCTGTTTTTT. This gives the protein CASSPGGIGTGELFF.

The chain employs TRBV5-1 and TRBJ2-1; D uncertain. V was trimmed by 5 bases and J by 5 bases, leaving 5 bases between them. The germline V gene has CDR1 SGHRS and CDR2 YFSETQ. This CDR3 region has 11 residues. The CDR3 sequence: CASRRNNEQFF. The CDR3 DNA reads TGCGCCAGCAGGAGGAACAATGAGCAGTTCTTC.

The chain combines TRBV19 with TRBJ2-7, with a weak D call TRBD2 (6 bases). The CDR3 length is 16 residues. The ends were cut back, 3 bases at V and 0 bases at J, with 15 bases in the middle. Germline V gives CDR1 LNHDA, CDR2 SQIVND (reference sequence). The DNA for the CDR3 is TGTGCCAGTAGTATCAATCCCGGGGGAAGCTCCTACGAGCAGTACTTC. Encoded protein: CASSINPGGSSYEQYF.